Following are 4 T cell receptor beta chains from one sample sequenced in a study of OX40 agonist ivuxolimab in advanced cancers. The library was built by means of the immunoSEQ multiplex PCR assay. This immuneACCESS table, as held by TCRdb, lists in-frame sequences with V and J called but not all clones. Of the missing ones, under half trace to an unresolved V gene in checked studies; the others have no known cause. Here the sample has tens of thousands of clones; about 85% occur a single time. Around 29% of the sample belongs to the ten largest clones. The starting material was CD4+ or CD8+ T cells sorted from blood, obtained in a trial of the OX40 agonist ivuxolimab. These receptor sequences come from an adult with an advanced solid tumor such as melanoma, head and neck, liver or kidney cancer.

The chain recombines TRBV29-1 with TRBJ2-7, with D perhaps matching TRBD1 (6 bases). The CDR3 spans 13 residues. CDR1 is SQVTM, CDR2 ANQGSEA, per germline. Trimming took off 5 bases at V and 6 bases at J, with 17 bases between the two ends. CDR3 bases: TGCAGCGTTCGGGACAATACGGCCCCCGAGCAGTACTTC. It specifies CSVRDNTAPEQYF.

The V call is TRBV30, the J call TRBJ1-5; 7 nucleotides line up with TRBD1. The ends lost 2 bases at V and 3 bases at J; junction bases unmatched: 10. Germline V gene sequence: CDR1 GTSNPN, CDR2 SVGIG (reference sequence). CDR3 length equals 16 residues. In DNA form, the CDR3 reads TGTGCCTGGAGTCAGGGGGGACTTACAACCAATCAGCCCCAGCATTTT. Translation gives CAWSQGGLTTNQPQHF.

This clone has more than one count but fewer than ten. CDR3 DNA sequence: TGTGCCAGCAGTGCTGACAGGACTGGGGCCAACGTCCTGACTTTC. This encodes CASSADRTGANVLTF. The rearrangement joins TRBV2 to TRBJ2-6; TRBD1 might be the D (6 bases). Deletions cut 4 bases from V and 2 bases from J, with 9 bases between. This CDR3 has 15 amino acids. Germline V gene lookup returns CDR1 SNHLY and CDR2 FYNNEI.

The CDR3 nucleotides read TGTGCCAGCAGCTCCCTGCGGACTAGCGGGGGGGCGGGCACCGGGGAGCTGTTTTTT. Translation gives CASSSLRTSGGAGTGELFF. The J gene is TRBJ2-2, the V gene TRBV7-2; 15 nucleotides match TRBD2. Losses at the gene ends were 4 bases for V and 4 bases for J; bases not matched to a gene: 10. Germline V gene lookup returns CDR1 SGHTA and CDR2 FQGNSA. This CDR3 has 19 residues.